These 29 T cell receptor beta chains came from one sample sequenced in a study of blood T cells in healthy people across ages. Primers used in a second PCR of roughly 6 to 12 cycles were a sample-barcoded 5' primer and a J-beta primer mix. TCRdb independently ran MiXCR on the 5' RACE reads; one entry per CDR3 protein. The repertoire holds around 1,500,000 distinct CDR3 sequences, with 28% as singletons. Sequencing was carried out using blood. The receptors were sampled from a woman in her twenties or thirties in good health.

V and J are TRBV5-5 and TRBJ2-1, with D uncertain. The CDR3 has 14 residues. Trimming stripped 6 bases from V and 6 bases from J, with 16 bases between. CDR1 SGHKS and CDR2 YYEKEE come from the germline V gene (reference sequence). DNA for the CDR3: TGTGCCAGCAACTCGGCCCCCGGTCCCAATGAGCAGTTCTTC. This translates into CASNSAPGPNEQFF.

CDR3 nucleotides: TGTGCCAGCAGTTCCGTCCAGCTCCGCACCGGGGAGCTGTTTTTT. Encoded protein: CASSSVQLRTGELFF. The chain joins TRBV6-6 to TRBJ2-2, with D hard to call. V was clipped by 4 bases and J by 4 bases, with 13 bases between them. Per germline, CDR1 MNHNY and CDR2 SVGAGI (reference sequence). The CDR3 length is 15 residues.

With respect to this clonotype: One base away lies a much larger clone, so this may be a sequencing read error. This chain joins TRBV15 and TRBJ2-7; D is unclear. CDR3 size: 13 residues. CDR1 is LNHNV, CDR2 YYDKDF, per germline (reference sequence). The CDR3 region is CVTSRESGDEQYF. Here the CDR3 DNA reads TGTGTCACCAGCAGAGAATCGGGCGACGAGCAGTACTTC.

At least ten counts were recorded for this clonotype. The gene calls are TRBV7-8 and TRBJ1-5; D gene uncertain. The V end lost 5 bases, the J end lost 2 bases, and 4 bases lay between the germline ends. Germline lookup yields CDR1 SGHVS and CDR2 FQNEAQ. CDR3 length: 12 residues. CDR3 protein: CASSDRNQPQHF. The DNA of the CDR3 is TGTGCCAGCAGCGACCGCAATCAGCCCCAGCATTTT.

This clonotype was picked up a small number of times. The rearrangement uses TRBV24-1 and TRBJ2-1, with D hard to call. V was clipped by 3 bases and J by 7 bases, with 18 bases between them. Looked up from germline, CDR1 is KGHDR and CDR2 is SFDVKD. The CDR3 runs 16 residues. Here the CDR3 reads CATSDPASTAFNEQFF. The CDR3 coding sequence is TGTGCCACCAGTGATCCCGCAAGCACAGCGTTTAATGAGCAGTTCTTC.

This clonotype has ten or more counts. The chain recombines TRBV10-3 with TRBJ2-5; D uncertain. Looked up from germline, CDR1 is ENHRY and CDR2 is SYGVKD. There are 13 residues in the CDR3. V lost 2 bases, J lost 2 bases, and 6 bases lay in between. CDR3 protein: CAISEVGQETQYF. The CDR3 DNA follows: TGTGCCATCAGTGAGGTGGGACAAGAGACCCAGTACTTC.

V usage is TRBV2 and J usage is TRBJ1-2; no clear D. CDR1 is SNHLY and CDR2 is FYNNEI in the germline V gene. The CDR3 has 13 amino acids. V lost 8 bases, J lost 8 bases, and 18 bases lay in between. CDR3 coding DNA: TGTGCCAGCGTGCAGGCCCACTATAGGGGCTACACCTTC. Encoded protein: CASVQAHYRGYTF.

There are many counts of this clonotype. This chain's CDR3 is CSVEDLGRPYEQYF. The CDR3 nucleotides are TGCAGCGTTGAAGATTTAGGCAGGCCCTACGAGCAGTACTTC. The rearrangement links TRBV29-1 to TRBJ2-7; D is unresolved. Trimming took off 0 bases at V and 2 bases at J, with 11 bases between the two ends. The CDR3 has 14 residues. Germline CDR1 SQVTM, CDR2 ANQGSEA.

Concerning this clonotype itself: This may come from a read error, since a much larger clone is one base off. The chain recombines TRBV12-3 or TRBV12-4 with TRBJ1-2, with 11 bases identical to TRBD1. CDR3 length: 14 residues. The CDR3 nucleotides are TGTGCCAGCACCTCGGGACAGGGGGTAGACGGCTTCACCTTC. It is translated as CASTSGQGVDGFTF.

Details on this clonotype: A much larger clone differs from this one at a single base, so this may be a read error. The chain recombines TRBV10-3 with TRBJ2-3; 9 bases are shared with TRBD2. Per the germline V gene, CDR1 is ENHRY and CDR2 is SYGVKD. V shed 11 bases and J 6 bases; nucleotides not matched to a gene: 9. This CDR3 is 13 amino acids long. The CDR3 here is CAVGGTSPDTQYF. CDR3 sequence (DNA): TGTGCCGTCGGTGGGACTAGCCCGGATACGCAGTATTTT.

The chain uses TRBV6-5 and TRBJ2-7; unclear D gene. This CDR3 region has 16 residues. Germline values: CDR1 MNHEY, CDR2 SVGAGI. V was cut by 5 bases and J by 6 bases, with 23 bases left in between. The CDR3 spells CASSPMGIGESLEQYF. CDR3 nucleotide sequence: TGTGCCAGCAGTCCTATGGGGATAGGAGAGTCGCTCGAGCAGTACTTC.

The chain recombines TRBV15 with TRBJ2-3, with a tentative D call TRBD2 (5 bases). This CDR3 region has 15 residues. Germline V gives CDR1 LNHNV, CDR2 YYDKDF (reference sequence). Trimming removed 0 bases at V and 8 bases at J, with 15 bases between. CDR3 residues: CATSRDAGSVGTQYF. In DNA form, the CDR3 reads TGTGCCACCAGCAGAGACGCGGGTAGCGTTGGTACGCAGTATTTT.

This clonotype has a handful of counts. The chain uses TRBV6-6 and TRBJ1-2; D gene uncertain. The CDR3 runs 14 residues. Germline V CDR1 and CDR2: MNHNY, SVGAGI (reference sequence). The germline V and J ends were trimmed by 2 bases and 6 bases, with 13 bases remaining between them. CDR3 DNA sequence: TGTGCCAGCAGTTACGGGTCGGGGTCAAATGGCTACACCTTC. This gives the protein CASSYGSGSNGYTF.

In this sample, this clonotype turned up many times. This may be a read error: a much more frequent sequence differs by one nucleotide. The CDR3 loop is CASSYRGIGLYNEQYF. In nucleotides, the CDR3 is TGTGCCAGCAGCTATCGCGGGATAGGGTTATACAATGAGCAGTACTTC. V is TRBV7-2 and J is TRBJ2-1, with a tentative D call TRBD2 (6 bases). The J call may be mistaken, given a closer DNA end match to TRBJ2-7. CDR1 and CDR2 from the germline V gene are SGHTA and FQGNSA. This CDR3 is built from 16 residues.

CDR3 sequence reads: CASRRDSSNNQPQYF. DNA for the CDR3: TGTGCCAGTAGAAGGGACAGCAGCAACAATCAGCCCCAGTATTTT. The chain carries TRBV19 and TRBJ1-5, with 7 positions matching TRBD1. The J call may be in error: the DNA end matches TRBJ2-3 better. This CDR3 is 15 amino acids long. Germline lookup yields CDR1 LNHDA and CDR2 SQIVND (reference sequence).

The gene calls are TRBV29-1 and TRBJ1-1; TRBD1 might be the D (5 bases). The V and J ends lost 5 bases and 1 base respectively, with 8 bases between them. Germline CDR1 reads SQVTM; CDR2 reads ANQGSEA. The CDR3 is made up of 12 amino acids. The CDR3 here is CSVRGRNTEAFF. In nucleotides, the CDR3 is TGCAGCGTTCGGGGCAGGAACACTGAAGCTTTCTTT. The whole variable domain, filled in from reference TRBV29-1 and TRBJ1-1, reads SAVISQKPSRDICQRGTSLTIQCQVDSQVTMMFWYRQQPGQSLTLIATANQGSEATYESGFVIDKFPISRPNLTFSTLTVSNMSPEDSSIYLCSVRGRNTEAFFGQGTRLTVV.

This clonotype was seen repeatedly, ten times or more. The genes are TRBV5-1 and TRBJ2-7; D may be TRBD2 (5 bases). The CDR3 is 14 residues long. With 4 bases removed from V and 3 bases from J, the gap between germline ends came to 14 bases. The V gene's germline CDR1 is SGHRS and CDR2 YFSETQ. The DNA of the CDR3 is TGCGCCAGCAGCGAGGGTCAGCCTTACTACGAGCAGTACTTC. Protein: CASSEGQPYYEQYF.

The DNA for the CDR3 is TGTGCCAGCAGCCGGTGGACTAGCGGGCCGACGGGGGCAGATACGCAGTATTTT. Its protein product is CASSRWTSGPTGADTQYF. The chain employs TRBV3-1 and TRBJ2-3; 11 bases line up with TRBD2. The CDR3 length is 18 residues. Germline V lookup: CDR1 LGHDT, CDR2 YNNKEL (reference sequence). The V and J ends lost 4 bases and 4 bases, in that order; junction bases with no gene match: 13.

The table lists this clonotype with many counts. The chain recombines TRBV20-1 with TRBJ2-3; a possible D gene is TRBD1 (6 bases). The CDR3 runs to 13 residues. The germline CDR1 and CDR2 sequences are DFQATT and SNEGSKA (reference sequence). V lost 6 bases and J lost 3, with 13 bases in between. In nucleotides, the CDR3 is TGCAGTGCCCGACTGACAGGAACAGATACGCAGTATTTT. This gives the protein CSARLTGTDTQYF.

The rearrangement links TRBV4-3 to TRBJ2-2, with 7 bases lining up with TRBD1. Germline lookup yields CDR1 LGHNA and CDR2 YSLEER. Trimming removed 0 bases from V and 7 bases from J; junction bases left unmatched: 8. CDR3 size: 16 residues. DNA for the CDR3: TGCGCCAGCAGCCAAGATCGGCGACAGGGCGACGGGGAGCTGTTTTTT. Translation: CASSQDRRQGDGELFF.

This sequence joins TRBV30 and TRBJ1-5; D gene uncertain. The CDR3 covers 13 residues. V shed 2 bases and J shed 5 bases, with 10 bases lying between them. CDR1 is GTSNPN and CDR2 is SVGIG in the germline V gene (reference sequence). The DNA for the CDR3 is TGTGCCTGGAGTCAGGACGGAGATCAGCCCCAGCATTTT. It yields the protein CAWSQDGDQPQHF. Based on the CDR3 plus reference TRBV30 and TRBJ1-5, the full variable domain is SQTIHQWPATLVQPVGSPLSLECTVEGTSNPNLYWYRQAAGRGLQLLFYSVGIGQISSEVPQNLSASRPQDRQFILSSKKLLLSDSGFYLCAWSQDGDQPQHFGDGTRLSIL.

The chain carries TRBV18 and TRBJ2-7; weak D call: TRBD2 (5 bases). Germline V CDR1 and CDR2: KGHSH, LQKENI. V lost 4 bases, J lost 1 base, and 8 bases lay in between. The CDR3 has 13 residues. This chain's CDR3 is CASSQEVSYEQYF. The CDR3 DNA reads TGTGCCAGCTCACAGGAGGTTTCCTACGAGCAGTACTTC. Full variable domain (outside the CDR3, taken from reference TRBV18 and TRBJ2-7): NAGVMQNPRHLVRRRGQEARLRCSPMKGHSHVYWYRQLPEEGLKFMVYLQKENIIDESGMPKERFSAEFPKEGPSILRIQQVVRGDSAAYFCASSQEVSYEQYFGPGTRLTVT.

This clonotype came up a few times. In DNA, the CDR3 is TGTGCCAGCAGCACTGCGCGCGATACGCAGTATTTT. Residues: CASSTARDTQYF. The chain has TRBV7-6 and TRBJ2-3; D is ambiguous. This CDR3 contains 12 residues. Trimming pared 5 bases from V and 6 bases from J, leaving 9 bases between. Germline V CDR1 and CDR2: SGHVS, FNYEAQ.

CDR3 nucleotides: TGTGCCAGCAGCTTATCCGGAGGTTCGGGAGAGCAGTACGTC. Amino acids: CASSLSGGSGEQYV. The gene calls are TRBV7-9 and TRBJ2-7; D perhaps matches TRBD2 (5 bases). The germline V and J ends were trimmed by 2 bases and 7 bases, with 15 bases remaining between them. CDR1 and CDR2 from the germline V gene are SEHNR and FQNEAQ (reference sequence). CDR3 length equals 14 residues.

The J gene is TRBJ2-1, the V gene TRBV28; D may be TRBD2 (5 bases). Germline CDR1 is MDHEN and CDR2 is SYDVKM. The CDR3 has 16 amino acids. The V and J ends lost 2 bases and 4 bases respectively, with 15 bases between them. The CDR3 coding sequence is TGTGCCAGCAGTTTAGCGGGTCAACCTCTATACAATGAGCAGTTCTTC. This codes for CASSLAGQPLYNEQFF.

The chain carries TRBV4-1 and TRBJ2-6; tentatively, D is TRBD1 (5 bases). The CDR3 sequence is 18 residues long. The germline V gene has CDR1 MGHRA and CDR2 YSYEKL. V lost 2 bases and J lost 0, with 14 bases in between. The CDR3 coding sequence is TGCGCCAGCAGCCAATTCGCGGCCGACAGCTCTGGGGCCAACGTCCTGACTTTC. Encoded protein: CASSQFAADSSGANVLTF.

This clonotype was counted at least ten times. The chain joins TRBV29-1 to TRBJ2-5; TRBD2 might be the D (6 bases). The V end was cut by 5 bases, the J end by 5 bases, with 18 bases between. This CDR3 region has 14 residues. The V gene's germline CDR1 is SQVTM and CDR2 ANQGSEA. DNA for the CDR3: TGCAGCGTTCGCGGGGATGTAGGTTTGGAGACCCAGTACTTC. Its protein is CSVRGDVGLETQYF.

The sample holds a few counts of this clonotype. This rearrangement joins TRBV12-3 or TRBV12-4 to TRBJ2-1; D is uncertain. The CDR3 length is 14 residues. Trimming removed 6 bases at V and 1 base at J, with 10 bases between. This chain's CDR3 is CASSCQESYNEQFF. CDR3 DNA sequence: TGTGCCAGCAGCTGTCAGGAATCCTACAATGAGCAGTTCTTC.

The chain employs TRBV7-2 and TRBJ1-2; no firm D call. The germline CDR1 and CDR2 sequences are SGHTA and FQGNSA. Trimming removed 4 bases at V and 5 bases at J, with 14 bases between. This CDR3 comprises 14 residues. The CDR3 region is CASSSLTSKYGYTF. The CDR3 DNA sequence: TGTGCCAGCAGCTCCCTGACAAGTAAATATGGCTACACCTTC.